The 6 T cell receptor beta chains presented below share a single source sample, sequenced in a study of post-analysis software for immune sequencing data. Study-wide findings and caveats: When patients were compared with controls, about five TRBV segments were more frequent, TRBV5-6, TRBV5-1 and TRBV20-1 among them.

Unique molecular identifiers were carried by the TCR beta cDNA libraries. TCRdb re-analysed the PCR reads in MiXCR, keeping a single row per CDR3 protein. The table has about 820,000 distinct CDR3 sequences, roughly 50% seen once. These receptors are not linked to any known antigen. Sequencing used blood. Receptor source: a girl under 18 with multiple sclerosis.

The V and J genes are TRBV2 and TRBJ1-4; D possibly corresponds to TRBD1 (5 bases). The CDR3 spans 15 residues. Germline V gives CDR1 SNHLY, CDR2 FYNNEI. V was pared by 7 bases and J by 6 bases, with 18 bases between. The CDR3 here is CASKAQGKIHEKLFF. DNA for the CDR3: TGTGCCAGCAAGGCCCAGGGCAAGATTCATGAAAAACTGTTTTTT.

The rearrangement links TRBV11-3 to TRBJ2-5; 7 bases line up with TRBD2. The V segment lost 5 bases and the J segment 4 bases; nucleotides outside the gene matches: 10. The CDR3 has 15 amino acids. CDR1 and CDR2 (germline): SGHNT, YENEEA. The CDR3 reads CASSLGRGSGETQYF. The CDR3 DNA reads as TGTGCCAGCAGCCTTGGGAGGGGATCGGGAGAGACCCAGTACTTC. The whole variable domain, remainder taken from reference TRBV11-3 and TRBJ2-5, is EAGVVQSPRYKIIEKKQPVAFWCNPISGHNTLYWYLQNLGQGPELLIRYENEEAVDDSQLPKDRFSAERLKGVDSTLKIQPAELGDSAVYLCASSLGRGSGETQYFGPGTRLLVL.

V and J are TRBV12-3 or TRBV12-4 and TRBJ2-5; the match to TRBD1 covers 8 bases. This CDR3 is built from 15 residues. V was pared by 6 bases and J by 0 bases, with 6 bases of the junction left unmatched. The CDR3 DNA is TGTGCCAGCAGACAAAGACAGGGGTACCAAGAGACCCAGTACTTC. Protein product: CASRQRQGYQETQYF.

The V call is TRBV5-6, the J call TRBJ2-1; TRBD2 matches at 7 bases. Germline V CDR1 and CDR2: SGHDT, YYEEEE. The CDR3 covers 15 residues. Trimming cost V 3 bases and J 6 bases; bases outside gene matches: 9. CDR3 nucleotides: TGTGCCAGCAGCTCAGGACTAGGCGTCGGCAATGAGCAGTTCTTC. Translating gives CASSSGLGVGNEQFF.

With respect to this clonotype: One junction end disagrees with the germline gene, perhaps due to a read error. The chain joins TRBV5-5 to TRBJ1-4; D is ambiguous. Germline values: CDR1 SGHKS, CDR2 YYEKEE (reference sequence). The CDR3 length is 15 residues. Here the CDR3 reads CASSLGWGSGEKLFF. In DNA form, the CDR3 reads TGTGCCAGCAGTTTGGGATGGGGTAGCGGTGAAAAACTGTTTTTT.

This clonotype appeared a single time. This rearrangement joins TRBV30 to TRBJ2-3; D possibly matches TRBD1 or TRBD2 (5 bases each). Trimming cost V 3 bases and J 0 bases, with 16 bases left between them. This CDR3 is built from 16 residues. Germline CDR1 reads GTSNPN; CDR2 reads SVGIG (reference sequence). CDR3 sequence (DNA): TGTGCCTGGAGACCGGGGCTCTTAACTAGCACAGATACGCAGTATTTT. It translates to CAWRPGLLTSTDTQYF.